A single sample is the source of the 10 T cell receptor beta chains below, sequenced in a study of cytomegalovirus exposure and HLA in healthy donors. PCR employed 60 Vbeta and 13 Jbeta primers. Assay: immunoSEQ multiplex PCR; the TCRdb copy retains only in-frame clones and omits some. This repertoire shows roughly 150,000 clones, more than 75% found once; its top ten account for more than 1.3%. The material sequenced was PBMCs. The receptors derive from a male donor in good health and CMV-seronegative.

The V and J genes are TRBV25-1 and TRBJ2-1; weak D call: TRBD2 (7 bases). Per germline, CDR1 MGHDK and CDR2 SYGVNS. Trimming pared 1 base from V and 0 bases from J, leaving 10 bases between. This CDR3 comprises 16 residues. The CDR3 reads CASSEFAGASYNEQFF. CDR3 coding DNA: TGTGCCAGCAGTGAATTCGCGGGGGCCTCCTACAATGAGCAGTTCTTC. Full variable domain (missing parts from reference TRBV25-1 and TRBJ2-1): EADIYQTPRYLVIGTGKKITLECSQTMGHDKMYWYQQDPGMELHLIHYSYGVNSTEKGDLSSESTVSRIRTEHFPLTLESARPSHTSQYLCASSEFAGASYNEQFFGPGTRLTVL.

The table lists this clone with a few counts. The chain recombines TRBV19 with TRBJ1-5; 10 bases are a match to TRBD1. The length of the CDR3 is 15 residues. CDR1 LNHDA and CDR2 SQIVND come from the germline V gene (reference sequence). In nucleotides, the CDR3 is TGTGCGACCGCGGACAGGGGGAATAGCAATCAGCCCCAGCATTTT. Residues: CATADRGNSNQPQHF. Full variable domain (missing parts from reference TRBV19 and TRBJ1-5): DGGITQSPKYLFRKEGQNVTLSCEQNLNHDAMYWYRQDPGQGLRLIYYSQIVNDFQKGDIAEGYSVSREKKESFPLTVTSAQKNPTAFYLCATADRGNSNQPQHFGDGTRLSIL.

This rearrangement joins TRBV5-6 to TRBJ1-5, with no clear D. CDR3 length equals 13 residues. Trimming cost V 0 bases and J 4 bases, with 5 bases left between them. From germline, CDR1 is SGHDT and CDR2 YYEEEE. CDR3 DNA: TGTGCCAGCAGCTTGGGAGTGAATCAGCCCCAGCATTTT. This codes for CASSLGVNQPQHF.

Only a few counts were recorded for this clone. The chain recombines TRBV18 with TRBJ1-4; 9 positions agree with TRBD1. The length of the CDR3 is 14 residues. From germline, CDR1 is KGHSH and CDR2 LQKENI. V shed 4 bases and J 5 bases; nucleotides not matched to a gene: 2. The CDR3 DNA sequence: TGTGCCAGCTCACAGGGACAGGGAAATGAAAAACTGTTTTTT. Translated: CASSQGQGNEKLFF.

The sample holds a few counts of this clone. This chain joins TRBV11-2 and TRBJ1-1; weak D call: TRBD1 (6 bases). Trimming took off 2 bases at V and 3 bases at J, with 16 bases between the two ends. Germline V lookup: CDR1 SGHAT, CDR2 FQNNGV. The CDR3 contains 16 residues. The CDR3 is CASSLILGALDTEAFF. Written as DNA, the CDR3 is TGTGCCAGCAGCTTAATATTGGGGGCCCTCGACACTGAAGCTTTCTTT. The variable domain in full, completed from reference TRBV11-2 and TRBJ1-1, reads EAGVAQSPRYKIIEKRQSVAFWCNPISGHATLYWYQQILGQGPKLLIQFQNNGVVDDSQLPKDRFSAERLKGVDSTLKIQPAKLEDSAVYLCASSLILGALDTEAFFGQGTRLTVV.

CDR3 protein: CASSRTSGVAQETQYF. The CDR3 DNA is TGTGCCAGTAGTAGAACTAGCGGAGTAGCCCAAGAGACCCAGTACTTC. This sequence joins TRBV19 and TRBJ2-5, with 8 bases aligning to TRBD2. Germline CDR1 LNHDA, CDR2 SQIVND (reference sequence). This CDR3 contains 16 residues. V trimming: 4 bases; J trimming: 1 base; junction bases outside the gene matches: 8.

This clone was recorded a few times. The V call is TRBV7-9, the J call TRBJ2-1; 7 bases fit TRBD1. Trimming cost V 8 bases and J 11 bases; bases outside gene matches: 3. Germline values: CDR1 SEHNR, CDR2 FQNEAQ (reference sequence). The CDR3 spans 10 residues. The CDR3 nucleotides read TGTGCCAGCGGACAGGTCAAGCAGTTCTTC. Amino acid sequence: CASGQVKQFF.

V and J are TRBV9 and TRBJ1-1; TRBD1 might be the D (6 bases). The CDR3 extends over 15 amino acids. The ends were cut back, 0 bases at V and 1 base at J, with 10 bases in the middle. Germline V gene data show CDR1 as SGDLS and CDR2 as YYNGEE. The CDR3 spells CASSVGTGTNTEAFF. CDR3 sequence (DNA): TGTGCCAGCAGCGTAGGTACAGGGACGAACACTGAAGCTTTCTTT.

This rearrangement joins TRBV5-6 to TRBJ2-7, with 8 positions matching TRBD1. From germline, CDR1 is SGHDT and CDR2 YYEEEE. This CDR3 is 14 amino acids long. The J segment lost 7 bases and the V segment lost 2 bases, leaving 8 bases of the junction unmatched. CDR3 residues: CASSFHRGAGEQYF. The CDR3 coding sequence is TGTGCCAGCAGCTTTCACAGGGGGGCGGGGGAGCAGTACTTC.

The chain carries TRBV29-1 and TRBJ1-2, with 8 bases that match TRBD1. Germline V lookup: CDR1 SQVTM, CDR2 ANQGSEA. The J segment lost 6 bases and the V segment lost 8 bases, leaving 5 bases of the junction unmatched. The CDR3 extends over 11 amino acids. The CDR3 DNA is TGCAGCTTAGGACAGGGCGATGGCTACACCTTC. This codes for CSLGQGDGYTF.